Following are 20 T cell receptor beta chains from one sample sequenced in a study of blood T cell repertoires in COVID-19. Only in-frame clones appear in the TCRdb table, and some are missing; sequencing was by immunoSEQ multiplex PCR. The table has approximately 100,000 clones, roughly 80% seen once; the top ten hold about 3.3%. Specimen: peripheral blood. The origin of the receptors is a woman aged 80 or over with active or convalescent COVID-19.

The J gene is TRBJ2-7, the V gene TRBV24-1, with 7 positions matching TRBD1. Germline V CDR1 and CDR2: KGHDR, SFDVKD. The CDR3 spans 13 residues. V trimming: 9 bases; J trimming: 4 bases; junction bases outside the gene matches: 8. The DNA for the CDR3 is TGTGCCACCTCACCGGGACAGACGTACGAGCAGTACTTC. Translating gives CATSPGQTYEQYF.

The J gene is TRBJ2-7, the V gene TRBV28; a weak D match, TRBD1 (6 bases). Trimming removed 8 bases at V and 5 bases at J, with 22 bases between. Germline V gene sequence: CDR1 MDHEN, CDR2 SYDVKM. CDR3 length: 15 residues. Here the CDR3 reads CASRTQGINGNEQYF. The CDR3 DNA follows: TGTGCCAGCCGGACACAGGGAATAAATGGCAACGAGCAGTACTTC.

The CDR3 loop reads CASRVGGTEAFF. CDR3 DNA sequence: TGTGCCAGCCGAGTAGGGGGTACTGAAGCTTTCTTT. This sequence joins TRBV14 and TRBJ1-1; D may be TRBD1 (6 bases). This CDR3 is built from 12 residues. Between the trimmed V and J ends, which lost 8 bases and 5 bases, there was a span of 12 bases. Germline V gene lookup returns CDR1 SGHDN and CDR2 FVKESK.

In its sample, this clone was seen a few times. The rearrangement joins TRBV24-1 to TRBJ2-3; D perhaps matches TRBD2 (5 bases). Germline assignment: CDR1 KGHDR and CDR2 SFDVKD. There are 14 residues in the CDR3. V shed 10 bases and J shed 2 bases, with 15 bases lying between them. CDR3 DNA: TGTGCCACTATGGACCGGGATTCCACAGATACGCAGTATTTT. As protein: CATMDRDSTDTQYF.

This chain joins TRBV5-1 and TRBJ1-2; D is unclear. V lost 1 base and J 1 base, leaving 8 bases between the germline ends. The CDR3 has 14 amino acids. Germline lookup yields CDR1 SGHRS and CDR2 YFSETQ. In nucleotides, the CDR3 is TGCGCCAGCAGCTTGTTGGGCAGTAACTATGGCTACACCTTC. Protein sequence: CASSLLGSNYGYTF. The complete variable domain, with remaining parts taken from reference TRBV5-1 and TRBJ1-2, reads KAGVTQTPRYLIKTRGQQVTLSCSPISGHRSVSWYQQTPGQGLQFLFEYFSETQRNKGNFPGRFSGRQFSNSRSEMNVSTLELGDSALYLCASSLLGSNYGYTFGSGTRLTVV.

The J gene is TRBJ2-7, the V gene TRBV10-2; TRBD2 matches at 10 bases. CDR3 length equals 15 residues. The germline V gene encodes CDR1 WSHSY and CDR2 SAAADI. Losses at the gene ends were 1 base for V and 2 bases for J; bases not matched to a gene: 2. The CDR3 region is CASSEFSGRPYEQYF. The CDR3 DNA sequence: TGCGCCAGCAGTGAGTTTAGCGGGAGGCCCTACGAGCAGTACTTC.

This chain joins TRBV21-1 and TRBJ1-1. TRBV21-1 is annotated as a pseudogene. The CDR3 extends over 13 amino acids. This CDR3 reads CASNGGRETKAFF. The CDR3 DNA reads TGTGCCAGCAATGGGGGGAGGGAGACTAAAGCTTTCTTT.

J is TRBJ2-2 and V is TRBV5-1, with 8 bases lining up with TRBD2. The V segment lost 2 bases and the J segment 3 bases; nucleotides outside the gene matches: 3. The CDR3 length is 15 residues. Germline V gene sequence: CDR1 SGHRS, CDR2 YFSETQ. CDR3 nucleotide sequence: TGCGCCAGCAGCTTTCTGCGGGGGGACACCGGGGAGCTGTTTTTT. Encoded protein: CASSFLRGDTGELFF. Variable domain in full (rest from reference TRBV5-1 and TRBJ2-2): KAGVTQTPRYLIKTRGQQVTLSCSPISGHRSVSWYQQTPGQGLQFLFEYFSETQRNKGNFPGRFSGRQFSNSRSEMNVSTLELGDSALYLCASSFLRGDTGELFFGEGSRLTVL.

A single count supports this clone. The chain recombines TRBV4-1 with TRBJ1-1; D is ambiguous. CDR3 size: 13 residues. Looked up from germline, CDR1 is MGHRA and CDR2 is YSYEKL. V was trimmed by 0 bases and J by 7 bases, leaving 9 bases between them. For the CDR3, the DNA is TGCGCCAGCAGCCAAGATCGGGGTCTTGAAGCTTTCTTT. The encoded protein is CASSQDRGLEAFF.

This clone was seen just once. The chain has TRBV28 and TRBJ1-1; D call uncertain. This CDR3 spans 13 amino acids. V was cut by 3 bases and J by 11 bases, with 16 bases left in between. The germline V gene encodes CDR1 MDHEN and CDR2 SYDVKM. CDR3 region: CASSFIGSLRAFF. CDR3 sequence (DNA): TGTGCCAGCAGTTTTATCGGTAGCTTGAGGGCTTTCTTT.

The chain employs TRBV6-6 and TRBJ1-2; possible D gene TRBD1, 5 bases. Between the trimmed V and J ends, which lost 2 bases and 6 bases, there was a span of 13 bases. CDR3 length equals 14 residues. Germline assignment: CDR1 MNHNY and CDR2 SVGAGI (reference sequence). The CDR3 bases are TGTGCCAGCAGTTACGCCGCAGGGAACGATGGCTACACCTTC. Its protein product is CASSYAAGNDGYTF.

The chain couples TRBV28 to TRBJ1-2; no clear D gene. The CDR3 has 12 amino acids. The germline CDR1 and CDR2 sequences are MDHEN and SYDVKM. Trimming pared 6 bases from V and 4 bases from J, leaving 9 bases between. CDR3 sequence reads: CASSFIGYGYTF. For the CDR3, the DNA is TGTGCCAGCAGCTTCATCGGCTATGGCTACACCTTC.

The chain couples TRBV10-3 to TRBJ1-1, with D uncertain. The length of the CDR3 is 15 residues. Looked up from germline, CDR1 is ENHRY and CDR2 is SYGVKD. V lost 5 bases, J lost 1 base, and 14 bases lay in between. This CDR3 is CAISYDREKNTEAFF. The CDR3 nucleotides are TGTGCCATCAGTTATGATCGGGAAAAGAACACTGAAGCTTTCTTT.

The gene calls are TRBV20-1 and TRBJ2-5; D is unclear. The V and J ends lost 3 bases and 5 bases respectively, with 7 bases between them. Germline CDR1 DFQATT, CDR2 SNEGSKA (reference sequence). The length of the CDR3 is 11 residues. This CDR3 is CSASLVETQYF. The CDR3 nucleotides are TGCAGTGCTAGCCTAGTGGAGACCCAGTACTTC.

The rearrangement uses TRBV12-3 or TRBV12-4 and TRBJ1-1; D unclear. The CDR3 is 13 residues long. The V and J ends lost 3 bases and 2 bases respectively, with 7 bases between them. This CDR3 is CASSFGGNTEAFF. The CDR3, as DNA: TGTGCCAGCAGTTTCGGAGGTAACACTGAAGCTTTCTTT.

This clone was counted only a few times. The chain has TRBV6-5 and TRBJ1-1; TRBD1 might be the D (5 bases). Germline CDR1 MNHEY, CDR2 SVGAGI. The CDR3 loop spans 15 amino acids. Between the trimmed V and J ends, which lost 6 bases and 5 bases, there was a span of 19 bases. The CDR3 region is CASSRRNTGRTEAFF. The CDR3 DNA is TGTGCCAGCAGCCGCCGGAACACAGGAAGAACTGAAGCTTTCTTT.

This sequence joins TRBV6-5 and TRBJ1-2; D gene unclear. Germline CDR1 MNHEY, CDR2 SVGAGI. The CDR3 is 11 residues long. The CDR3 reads CVGAANYGYTF. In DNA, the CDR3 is TGTGTAGGAGCAGCTAACTATGGCTACACCTTC.

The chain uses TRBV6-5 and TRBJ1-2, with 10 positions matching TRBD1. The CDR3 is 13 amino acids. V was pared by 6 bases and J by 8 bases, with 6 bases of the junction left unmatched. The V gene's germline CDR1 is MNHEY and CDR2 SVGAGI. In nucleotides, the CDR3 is TGTGCCAGCAGACTTGACAGGGGGCTGGGCTACACCTTC. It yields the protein CASRLDRGLGYTF.

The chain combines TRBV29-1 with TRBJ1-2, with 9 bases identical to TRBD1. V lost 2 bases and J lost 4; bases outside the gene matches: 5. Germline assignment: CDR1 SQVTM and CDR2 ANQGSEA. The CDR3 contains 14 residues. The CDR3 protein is CSVEKGQGVYGYTF. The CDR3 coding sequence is TGCAGCGTTGAAAAGGGACAGGGTGTCTATGGCTACACCTTC.

CDR3 sequence: CASKLGTGFNQPQHF. DNA for the CDR3: TGTGCCAGTAAATTAGGGACAGGCTTCAATCAGCCCCAGCATTTT. The V and J genes are TRBV19 and TRBJ1-5, with TRBD1 identical over 8 bases. The CDR3 consists of 15 residues. The trim removed 7 bases at V and 3 bases at J, leaving 8 bases unmatched. Germline CDR1 reads LNHDA; CDR2 reads SQIVND (reference sequence).